This T cell receptor (beta chain) was obtained from a study of identical twins. One entry per CDR3 protein results from TCRdb running MiXCR on the 5' RACE reads. The sample has roughly 690,000 distinct CDR3 sequences; around 20% are singletons. The study's findings and limits: Within cord blood, abundant beta clonotypes carried fewer insertions, but memory repertoires showed no such trend. Where out-of-frame alpha sequences were twin-shared, they showed excess low generation probability.

The length of the CDR3 is 14 residues. Losses at the gene ends were 6 bases for V and 7 bases for J; bases not matched to a gene: 11. With regard to this clonotype: Its antigen is still unknown.

These records were also assigned to another study, of T cells expressing NK-cell markers. From that study: Whether expanded NKG2C+ T cell clones were HCMV specific stayed uncertain.

The sequenced sample was PBMCs. This sequence originates from a woman in her late teens or twenties in good health. The chain recombines TRBV12-3 or TRBV12-4 with TRBJ2-7; 8 bases are shared with TRBD2. The CDR3 spells CASSPDSRGGEQYF. The CDR3 coding sequence is TGTGCCAGCAGCCCGGACTCACGGGGGGGAGAGCAGTACTTC.